The table lists the clone carrying this T cell receptor (beta chain) with many counts. The antigen is unknown. This sample was included in a study of CD8 T cells in ankylosing spondylitis. Findings of the study overall: Some of the motif variants had earlier been found in reactive arthritis patients' fluid and blood. Ankylosing spondylitis blood appeared to carry a characteristic TCR beta motif of roughly eight highly homologous variants.

Quantitative barcoded 5'-RACE was used to prepare TCR beta libraries. TCRdb re-called the 5' RACE reads through MiXCR, storing one row per CDR3 protein. Of about 390,000 distinct CDR3 sequences in the sample, around 22% are singletons; the top ten hold approximately 16%. The source is a male donor with ankylosing spondylitis. The sample consisted of blood, either unsorted or a sorted T cell fraction (not recorded which).

As DNA, the CDR3 is TGTGCCAGCTCACCGACTAGCGGTCACACCGGGGAGCTGTTTTTT. Encoded protein: CASSPTSGHTGELFF. The chain carries TRBV18 and TRBJ2-2, with 9 nucleotides matching TRBD2. The CDR3 is 15 residues long. V dropped 3 bases and J dropped 3; count of bases not matched to a gene: 2. Germline assignment: CDR1 KGHSH and CDR2 LQKENI.